Shown below are 10 T cell receptor beta chains from a single sample sequenced in a study of cytomegalovirus exposure and HLA in healthy donors. Method: immunoSEQ multiplex PCR; TCRdb's copy keeps in-frame clones and lacks some. The sample has around 300,000 clones; around 87% are singletons. Sequenced: PBMCs. The receptors were sampled from a woman aged 30 to 39 in good health and CMV-seropositive.

CDR3 residues: CASSGDVGTQYF. In nucleotides, the CDR3 is TGTGCCAGCAGCGGGGATGTGGGGACCCAGTACTTC. The chain carries TRBV5-6 and TRBJ2-5; no reliable D call. Trimming stripped 4 bases from V and 7 bases from J, with 11 bases between. The germline gives CDR1 SGHDT, CDR2 YYEEEE. The CDR3 has 12 amino acids.

The chain joins TRBV5-1 to TRBJ1-1; 10 bases align to TRBD1. V gave up 4 bases and J gave up 4 bases; unmatched junction bases: 10. Germline lookup yields CDR1 SGHRS and CDR2 YFSETQ. This CDR3 is 16 amino acids long. In DNA form, the CDR3 reads TGCGCCAGCAGCCCCGGGACAGGGGCATCGAGCACTGAAGCTTTCTTT. Translating it yields CASSPGTGASSTEAFF.

The rearrangement links TRBV29-1 to TRBJ2-1; D remains unclear. The CDR3 consists of 14 residues. V was pared by 5 bases and J by 8 bases, with 19 bases between. CDR1 and CDR2 from the germline V gene are SQVTM and ANQGSEA. CDR3 DNA: TGCAGCGTTACCTCTACGCCACGTCGGGATGAGCAGTTCTTC. Its protein is CSVTSTPRRDEQFF.

This chain uses TRBV6-5 with TRBJ2-5, with TRBD2 identical over 7 bases. With V trimmed by 6 bases and J by 5 bases, 6 bases remained unmatched. There are 13 residues in the CDR3. Germline CDR1 and CDR2: MNHEY and SVGAGI. This chain's CDR3 is CASRGRARETQYF. CDR3 DNA: TGTGCCAGCAGGGGGAGGGCCCGTGAGACCCAGTACTTC.

The chain joins TRBV29-1 to TRBJ1-2; D perhaps matches TRBD1 (5 bases). The germline V and J ends were trimmed by 1 base and 6 bases, with 18 bases remaining between them. Germline values: CDR1 SQVTM, CDR2 ANQGSEA. This CDR3 is built from 15 residues. In nucleotides, the CDR3 is TGCAGCGTTGAAGGGACGGGGGGATATCGTGATGGCTACACCTTC. Translation: CSVEGTGGYRDGYTF.

This chain connects TRBV6-5 to TRBJ1-1, with 9 bases matching TRBD1. The CDR3 is made up of 15 amino acids. Germline CDR1 is MNHEY and CDR2 is SVGAGI. Trimming at V came to 2 bases and at J to 1 base, leaving 2 bases not matched to a gene. The CDR3 sequence: CASSYGDRANTEAFF. The CDR3, as DNA: TGTGCCAGCAGTTACGGGGACAGGGCGAACACTGAAGCTTTCTTT.

This chain connects TRBV2 to TRBJ2-7, with D possibly matching TRBD1 (6 bases). Germline lookup yields CDR1 SNHLY and CDR2 FYNNEI. Trimming removed 4 bases at V and 5 bases at J, with 18 bases between. The CDR3 is made up of 15 amino acids. For the CDR3, the DNA is TGTGCCAGCAGTGGGAGTTCGGGACACCTGAACGAGCAGTACTTC. Protein sequence: CASSGSSGHLNEQYF.

The J gene is TRBJ1-5, the V gene TRBV9; unclear D gene. This CDR3 comprises 16 residues. The V gene's germline CDR1 is SGDLS and CDR2 YYNGEE. The V and J ends lost 0 bases and 9 bases respectively, with 19 bases between them. CDR3 nucleotide sequence: TGTGCCAGCAGCGTAGGAGGGTCGGCAGCCTCGGGGCCCCAGCATTTT. It translates to CASSVGGSAASGPQHF.

The DNA for the CDR3 is TGTGCCAGCGACAAAGGCGCTGAGGGGGACATTCAGTACTTC. It encodes CASDKGAEGDIQYF. J is TRBJ2-4 and V is TRBV9; D is possibly TRBD1 (6 bases). V was cut by 7 bases and J by 8 bases, with 19 bases left in between. This CDR3 region has 14 residues. Per germline, CDR1 SGDLS and CDR2 YYNGEE. Together with reference TRBV9 and TRBJ2-4, the CDR3 gives the full variable domain: DSGVTQTPKHLITATGQRVTLRCSPRSGDLSVYWYQQSLDQGLQFLIQYYNGEERAKGNILERFSAQQFPDLHSELNLSSLELGDSALYFCASDKGAEGDIQYFGAGTRLSVL.

This clone came up a few times. CDR3 amino acids: CASIRGNSVSYNEQFF. The CDR3 bases are TGTGCCAGCATTCGGGGGAACAGTGTCTCCTACAATGAGCAGTTCTTC. The chain recombines TRBV28 with TRBJ2-1; TRBD2 might be the D (6 bases). The CDR3 is 16 amino acids. V was trimmed by 7 bases and J by 0 bases, leaving 16 bases between them. Germline lookup yields CDR1 MDHEN and CDR2 SYDVKM.